The sequence of this T cell receptor beta chain was determined in a study of T cell responses to AZD1222 COVID-19 vaccine. In the case of this clone: Its antigen is not identified.

Trimming left V 6 bases short and J 0 bases short, with 0 bases between. The CDR3 consists of 11 residues. Libraries were prepared by immunoSEQ multiplex PCR; TCRdb keeps only in-frame clonotypes and omits some of them. The table shows approximately 170,000 clones, with around 87% occurring only once. Study results and caveats: Seropositivity was recorded at baseline in only a handful of AZD1222 recipients. Donors skewed white British and female; clonal diversity was possibly underestimated.

This TCR came from an adult in good health. This sample comprised peripheral blood, obtained on day 0 of AZD1222 vaccination. The chain links TRBV12-3 or TRBV12-4 to TRBJ1-3; D not resolved. Here the CDR3 reads CASSSGNTIYF. CDR3 nucleotide sequence: TGTGCCAGCAGCTCTGGAAACACCATATATTTT.